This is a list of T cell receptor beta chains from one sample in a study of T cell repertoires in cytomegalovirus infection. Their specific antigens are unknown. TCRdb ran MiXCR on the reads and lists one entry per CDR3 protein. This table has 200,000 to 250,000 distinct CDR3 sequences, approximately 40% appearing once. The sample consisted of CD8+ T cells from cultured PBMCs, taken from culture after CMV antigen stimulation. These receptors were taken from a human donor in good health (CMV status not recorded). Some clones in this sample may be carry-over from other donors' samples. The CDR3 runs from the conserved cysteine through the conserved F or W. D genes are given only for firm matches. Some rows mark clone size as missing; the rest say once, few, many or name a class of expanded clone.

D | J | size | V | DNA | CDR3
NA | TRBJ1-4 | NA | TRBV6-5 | TGTGCCAGCAGTTACTCATTGGGAGGCACTAATGAAAAACTGTTTTTT | CASSYSLGGTNEKLFF
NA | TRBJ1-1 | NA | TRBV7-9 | TGTGCCAGCAGGGGCGGAGGACAGATAGAGAACACTGAAGCTTTCTTT | CASRGGGQIENTEAFF
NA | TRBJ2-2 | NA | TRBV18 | TGTGCCAGCTCACACCTTGCAGGGTGGCGCACCGGGGAGCTGTTTTTT | CASSHLAGWRTGELFF
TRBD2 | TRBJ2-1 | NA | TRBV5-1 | TGCGCCAGCACCCGGAGCGGGGGGCGGTCGATCTACAATGAGCAGTTCTTC | CASTRSGGRSIYNEQFF
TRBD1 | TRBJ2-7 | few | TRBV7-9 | TGTGCCAGCAGCTACCCTCGGACAGGAGCGACCTACGAGCAGTACTTC | CASSYPRTGATYEQYF
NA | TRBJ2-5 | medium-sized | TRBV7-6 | TGTGCCAGCAGCTTAGGAGCTAGTCCCCAAGAGACCCAGTACTTC | CASSLGASPQETQYF
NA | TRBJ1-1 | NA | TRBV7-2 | TGTGCCAGCAGCTTAGACAGACCGAACACTGAAGCTTTCTTT | CASSLDRPNTEAFF
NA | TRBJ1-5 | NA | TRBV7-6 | TGTGCCAGCACCTTAGGTCCTGACGGTCAGCCCCAGCATTTT | CASTLGPDGQPQHF
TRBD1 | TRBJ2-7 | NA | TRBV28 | TGTGCCAGCAGTCCCAGGGTCCGGGACAGGGGGCACGAGCAGTACTTC | CASSPRVRDRGHEQYF
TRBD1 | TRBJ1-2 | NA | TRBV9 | TGTGCCAGCAGCTCGGGACAGGGGGCGAACTATGGCTACTCCTTC | CASSSGQGANYGYSF
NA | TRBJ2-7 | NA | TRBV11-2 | TGTGCCAGCAGCTTAGGGGGCACCGTAGGGTCCTACGAGCAGTACTTC | CASSLGGTVGSYEQYF
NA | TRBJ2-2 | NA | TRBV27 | TGTGCCAGCAGTTTTGTTATCAGGGAGCTGTTTTTT | CASSFVIRELFF
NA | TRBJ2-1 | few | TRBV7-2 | TGTGCCAGCGGCAGGGCGAATGAGCAGTTCTTC | CASGRANEQFF
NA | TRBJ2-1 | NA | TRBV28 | TGTGCCAGCAGTCCGGGACCAACGCAGTTCTTC | CASSPGPTQFF
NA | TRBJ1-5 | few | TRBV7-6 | TGTGCCAGCAGCTTAAGGCCAGGGGCAGGTCAGCCCCAGCATTTT | CASSLRPGAGQPQHF
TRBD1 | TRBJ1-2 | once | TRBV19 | TGTGCCAGTCGAAGTGAATGGGACAGCTATGGCTACACCTTC | CASRSEWDSYGYTF
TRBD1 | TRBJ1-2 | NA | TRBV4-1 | TGCGCCAGCAGCCAAGATGGGACAGGCTATGGCTACACCTTC | CASSQDGTGYGYTF
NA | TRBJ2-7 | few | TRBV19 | TGTGCCAGTAGTACCCAGACGACGACCTACGAGCAGTACTTC | CASSTQTTTYEQYF
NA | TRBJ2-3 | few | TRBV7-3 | TGTGCCAGCAGCCGGTCGGGGGCTGGCACAGATACGCAGTATTTT | CASSRSGAGTDTQYF
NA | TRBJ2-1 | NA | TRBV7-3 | TGTGCCAGCAGCTTAACGGGCTGGAGTAGTTACAATGAGCAGTTCTTC | CASSLTGWSSYNEQFF
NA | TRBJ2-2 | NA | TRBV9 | TGTGCCAGCAGTTCAACCGGGGAGCTGTTTTTT | CASSSTGELFF
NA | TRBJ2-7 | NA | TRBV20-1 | TGCAGTGCTAGAGATGGGGACGCGAGCTCCTACGAGCAGTACTTC | CSARDGDASSYEQYF
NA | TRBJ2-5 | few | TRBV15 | TGTGCCACCAGCCGTGGCTCTGGGCGAGGGGAGACCCAGTACTTC | CATSRGSGRGETQYF
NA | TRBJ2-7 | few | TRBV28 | TGTGCCAGCAGTTCCCATCCGGATTCCTACTACGAGCAGTACTTC | CASSSHPDSYYEQYF
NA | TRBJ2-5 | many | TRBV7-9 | TGTGCCAGCGCCACGGTAGTGCAAGAGACCCAGTACTTC | CASATVVQETQYF
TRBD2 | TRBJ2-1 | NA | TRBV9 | TGTGCCAGCAGCCAGACTAGCGGGGTTAATGAGCAGTTCTTC | CASSQTSGVNEQFF
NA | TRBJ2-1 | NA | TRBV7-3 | TGTGCCTGTGGGTTTGGCAATGAGCAGTTCTTC | CACGFGNEQFF
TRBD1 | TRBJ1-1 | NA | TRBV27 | TGTGCCAGCAGGACAGGGGGCCGGAACACTGAAGCTTTCTTT | CASRTGGRNTEAFF
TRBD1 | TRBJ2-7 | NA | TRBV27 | TGTGCCAGCAGTGTAACCGGGACAGGAATCACCTACGAGCAGTACTTC | CASSVTGTGITYEQYF
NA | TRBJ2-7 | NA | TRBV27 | TGTGCCAGCAGTTCTCGAGGATATTCCTACGAGCAGTACTTC | CASSSRGYSYEQYF
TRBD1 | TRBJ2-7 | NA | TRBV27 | TGTGCCAGCAGTACACAGGGGGTCGCCTACGAGCAGTACTTC | CASSTQGVAYEQYF
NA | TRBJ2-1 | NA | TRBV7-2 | TGTGCCAGCAGGCGATCTAGAAATGGGGCATATCGGGAGCAGTTCTTC | CASRRSRNGAYREQFF
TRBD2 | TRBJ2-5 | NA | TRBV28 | TGTGCCAGCAGCCGACTAGCGGGAGCTCAAGAGACCCAGTACTTC | CASSRLAGAQETQYF
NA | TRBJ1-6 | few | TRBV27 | TGTGCCAGCAGTTCGCTAGGGGGGGCAGCTGGGTCCTATAATTCACCCCTCCACTTT | CASSSLGGAAGSYNSPLHF
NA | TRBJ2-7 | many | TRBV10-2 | TGCGCCAGCCAAGGAACAGGGACCTACGAGCAGTACTTC | CASQGTGTYEQYF
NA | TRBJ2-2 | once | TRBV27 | TGTGCCAGCAAAGAAATAACGAACACCGGGGAGCTGTTTTTT | CASKEITNTGELFF
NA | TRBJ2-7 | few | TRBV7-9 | TGTGCCAGCAGTACCCCCGGCTCCAGGAACGAGCAGTACTTC | CASSTPGSRNEQYF
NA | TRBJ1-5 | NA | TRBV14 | TGTGCCAGCAGTAGGTCTGCCGGAGTCAATCAGCCCCAGCATTTT | CASSRSAGVNQPQHF
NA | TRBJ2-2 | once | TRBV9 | TGTGCCAGCAGCGTAGGCTCTTGGGATGGGGCCAGGGGCGCCGGGGAGCTGTTTTTT | CASSVGSWDGARGAGELFF
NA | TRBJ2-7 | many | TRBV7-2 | TGTGCCAGCAGCTTAACGAATTCCAAAACATACGAGCAGTACTTC | CASSLTNSKTYEQYF
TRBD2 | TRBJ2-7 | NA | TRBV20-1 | TGCAGTGCCGAGGGACTAGCGGTGATTGACGAGCAGTACTTC | CSAEGLAVIDEQYF
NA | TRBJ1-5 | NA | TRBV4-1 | TGCGCCAGCAGCCAAGCGGGGAATCAGCCCCAGCATTTT | CASSQAGNQPQHF
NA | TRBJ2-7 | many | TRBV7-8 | TGTGCCAGCAGGGGGGGCAGGGATAGGCGGAGGCCCTACGAGCAGTACTTC | CASRGGRDRRRPYEQYF
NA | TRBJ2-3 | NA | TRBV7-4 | TGTGCCAGCAGCTACGTTGAGGGCCTTACAGATACGCAGTATTTT | CASSYVEGLTDTQYF
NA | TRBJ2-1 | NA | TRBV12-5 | TGTGCTAGTGGTTCGCCCGCCAATGAGCAGTTCTTC | CASGSPANEQFF
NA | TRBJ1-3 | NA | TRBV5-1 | TGCGCCAGCAGCTCAGCCGACAGTACTTTCTCTGGAAACACCATATATTTT | CASSSADSTFSGNTIYF
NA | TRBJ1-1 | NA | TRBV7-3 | TGTGCCAGCAGCACTTCCACGAACACTGAAGCTTTCTTT | CASSTSTNTEAFF
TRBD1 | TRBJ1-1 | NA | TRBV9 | TGTGCCAGCAGCGCACTACAGGGGAAGGGAGAAGCTTTCTTT | CASSALQGKGEAFF
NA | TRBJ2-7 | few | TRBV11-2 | TGTGCCAGCAGCCCCCGAGGCCCTCGGGACGAGCAGTACTTC | CASSPRGPRDEQYF
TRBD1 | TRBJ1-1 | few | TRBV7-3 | TGTGCCAGCAGCTTAACGCGACAGGGGAGGACTGAAGCTTTCTTT | CASSLTRQGRTEAFF
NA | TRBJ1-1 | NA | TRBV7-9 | TGTGCCAGCAGCTTAGTACTCGAGGGTACGGGGGCTTTCTTT | CASSLVLEGTGAFF
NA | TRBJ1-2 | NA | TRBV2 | TGTGCCAGCAGTGATCCAGGGGAGGGCTACACCTTC | CASSDPGEGYTF
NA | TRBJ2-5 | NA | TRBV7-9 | TGTGCCAGCAGCTACCGGGACAACCAAGAGACCCAGTACTTC | CASSYRDNQETQYF
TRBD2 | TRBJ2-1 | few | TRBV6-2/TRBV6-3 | TGTGCCAGCACCTTCTGGGCGGGAGAAGGTTACAATGAGCAGTTCTTC | CASTFWAGEGYNEQFF
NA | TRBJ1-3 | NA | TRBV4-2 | TGTGCCAGCAGCCACCCCGTGGTGGACGGCAGCTCTGGAAACACCATATATTTT | CASSHPVVDGSSGNTIYF
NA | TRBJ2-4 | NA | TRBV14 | TGTGCCAGCAGCCAAGATCTTGAGGGACGCAAAAACATTCAGTACTTC | CASSQDLEGRKNIQYF
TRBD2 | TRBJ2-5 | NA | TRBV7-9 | TGTGCCATCCTAGCGGGAGAGAGGGAAGAGACCCAGTACTTC | CAILAGEREETQYF
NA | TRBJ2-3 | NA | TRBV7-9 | TGTGCCAGCAGCTTTCCGGGGCTTCCGACAGTCGCAAGCACAGATACGCAGTATTTT | CASSFPGLPTVASTDTQYF
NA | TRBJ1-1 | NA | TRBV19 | TGTGCCAGTAGTATCGTGAAGGGGGCTGAAGCTTTCTTT | CASSIVKGAEAFF